This T cell receptor beta chain was sequenced during a study of shared clonotypes between healthy human individuals. General study points: Clonotype sharing across a few donors was observed for around 4.8% of naive CD4 clonotypes.

Per germline, CDR1 SGHDN and CDR2 FVKESK. There are 16 residues in the CDR3. V was clipped by 5 bases and J by 5 bases; unmatched bases: 9. On this clone itself: Its target is unknown.

The CD4+ fraction was divided into a CD45RA+ naive subset and a CD45RA-negative memory subset. Roughly 33,000 T cell genomes, or approximately 190 ng DNA, went into the sorted-subset replicate PCRs. The repertoire was sequenced with immunoSEQ multiplex PCR; TCRdb's copy has only in-frame clones and lacks some. The table lists approximately 1,500,000 clones, over 95% of them singletons. The chain couples TRBV14 to TRBJ2-5; 12 bases line up with TRBD2. The sequencing sample was made of naive CD4+ T cells sorted from blood. The subset: CD45RA+ positively selected. The receptor comes from a man aged 25 to 40 in good health. CDR3 amino acids: CASSTTSGRGWETQYF. CDR3 DNA sequence: TGTGCCAGCAGCACGACTAGCGGGAGAGGTTGGGAGACCCAGTACTTC.